The 2 T cell receptor beta chains below come from one sample, sequenced in a study of blood T cell repertoires in COVID-19. Generated by immunoSEQ multiplex PCR, the TCRdb table keeps only in-frame clones and is missing some. The data contain about 42,000 clones, 90% of them singletons. Sample: peripheral blood. These receptors originate from a man aged 70-80 years with active COVID-19.

The gene calls are TRBV7-9 and TRBJ2-7, with TRBD2 as a possible D gene (5 bases). The germline V and J ends were trimmed by 5 bases and 6 bases, with 23 bases remaining between them. In germline, CDR1 is SEHNR, CDR2 FQNEAQ (reference sequence). This CDR3 is 16 amino acids long. CDR3: CASSPGFEGRTPEQYF. DNA for the CDR3: TGTGCCAGCAGCCCCGGATTTGAAGGGCGGACTCCCGAGCAGTACTTC.

This chain links TRBV5-6 with TRBJ1-5; possibly TRBD1 for D (6 bases). V dropped 0 bases and J dropped 5 bases, with 12 bases sitting between them. Looked up from germline, CDR1 is SGHDT and CDR2 is YYEEEE. The CDR3 consists of 15 residues. The CDR3 sequence is CASSLGGQGYQPQHF. The CDR3 coding sequence is TGTGCCAGCAGCTTGGGTGGGCAGGGGTATCAGCCCCAGCATTTT. The full variable domain, in which reference TRBV5-6 and TRBJ1-5 provide the parts outside the CDR3, is DAGVTQSPTHLIKTRGQQVTLRCSPKSGHDTVSWYQQALGQGPQFIFQYYEEEERQRGNFPDRFSGHQFPNYSSELNVNALLLGDSALYLCASSLGGQGYQPQHFGDGTRLSIL.